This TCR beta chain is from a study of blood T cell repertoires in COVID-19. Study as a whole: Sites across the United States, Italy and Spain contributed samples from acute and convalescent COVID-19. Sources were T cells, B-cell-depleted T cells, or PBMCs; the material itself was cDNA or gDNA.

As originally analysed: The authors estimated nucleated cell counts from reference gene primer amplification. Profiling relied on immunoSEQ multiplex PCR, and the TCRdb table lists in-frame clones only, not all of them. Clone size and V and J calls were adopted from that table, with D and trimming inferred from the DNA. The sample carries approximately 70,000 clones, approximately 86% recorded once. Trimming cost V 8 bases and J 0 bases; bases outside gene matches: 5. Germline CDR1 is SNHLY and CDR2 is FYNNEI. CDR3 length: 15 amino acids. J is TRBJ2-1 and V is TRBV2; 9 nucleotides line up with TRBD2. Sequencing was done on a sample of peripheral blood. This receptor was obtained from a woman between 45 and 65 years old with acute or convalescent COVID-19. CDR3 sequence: CASGSGGTSYNEQFF. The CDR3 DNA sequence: TGTGCCAGCGGGAGCGGGGGGACCTCCTACAATGAGCAGTTCTTC.